This record covers a single T cell receptor beta chain. The antigen remains unidentified. The V gene end was trimmed by 6 bases and the J gene end by 2 bases; junction bases not matched to a gene: 8. The CDR3 totals 15 residues. Germline loops: CDR1 SNHLY, CDR2 FYNNEI. The PCR contained 60 Vbeta and 13 Jbeta primers. Method: immunoSEQ multiplex PCR; TCRdb's copy keeps in-frame clones and lacks some. The sample contains 150,000 or so clones, about 65% of which appear only once. The data are from a study of cytomegalovirus exposure and HLA in healthy donors. Study context: Early released data had about 85 million unique TCRs, all coming from HLA-typed donors.

The study's findings and limits: A later analysis associated about 18,000 TCR beta sequences with HLA alleles at a 0.05 false discovery rate. Per a prior analysis, the majority of TCR beta V segments were productive roughly 90% or roughly 30% of the time. Beyond CMV serostatus, there was no information to go on about immune exposure.

This sequence originates from a girl under 18 in good health and CMV-seronegative. The sample taken for sequencing was PBMCs. V and J are TRBV2 and TRBJ2-3, with TRBD1 identical over 7 bases. The CDR3 nucleotides are TGTGCCAGCAGCGAGGGGGCTAGCCTCACAGATACGCAGTATTTT. Translated, it gives CASSEGASLTDTQYF.